The entry that follows covers one T cell receptor beta chain sequence. Its antigen remains undetermined. There are no base qualities to consult, and no much larger clone falls within one base. Inclusive of the bounding cysteine and phenylalanine, the CDR3 is 14 residues long. Only the CDR3 portion is preserved as DNA: 42 bases, with reading frame beginning at the first base. V is clipped by 0 bases and J by 4 bases, and the sequence between their germline boundaries is 9 bases long. The germline V gene supplies CDR1 SGHDN and CDR2 FVKESK. In the prospective study, participants were about 18 to 95 years old, resided in under 30 geographic areas of the United States, and were enrolled through a virtual design. In the prospective study, cohorts were assigned on the basis of participant-reported clinical history obtained from a screening survey and a study questionnaire. Recovered participants in ImmuneRACE Cohort 3 were defined as having two consecutive negative NP/OP PCR tests, clearance from a healthcare professional, or resolution of symptoms. In the prospective study, mobile phlebotomists collected whole blood, serum and a nasopharyngeal or oropharyngeal swab from each participant. Additional blood draws and questionnaires over a roughly two-month period could optionally be provided by prospective study participants. Prospective study blood samples were shipped either frozen or at room temperature before DNA extraction.

This specimen comes from a study of blood T cell repertoires in COVID-19 (TCRdb year 2020). About the full investigation: Samples covering the acute and convalescent phases of COVID-19 were provided by collaborators in the United States, Italy and Spain. The material from the prospective study consisted of cDNA or gDNA derived from T cells, B-cell-depleted T cells, or PBMCs. Deeply sampled blood TCRbeta repertoires from subjects exposed to, actively infected with, or recovered from COVID-19 were included in the dataset. The repertoires were made available in a free public database intended to serve as a resource for research on the immune response to SARS-CoV-2. The samples were drawn from the first 160 participants of the ongoing ImmuneRACE study and from under 1,500 subjects provided by 6 global collaborators. Nearly every sample came with metadata listing a de-identified subject ID, COVID-19 status, age in years and sex. Where available, HLA class I and class II types were taken from metadata supplied by the sample provider and were not determined by assay-based typing. General conclusions and limits of the study: Clinical and demographic metadata were provided uncurated, with the amount varying by source and participant.

TCRbeta CDR3 regions were amplified from genomic DNA by means of the immunoSEQ Assay, a bias-controlled multiplex PCR. As for how the authors treated the data: Within the assay, amplification of reference gene primers was used to estimate how many nucleated cells each sample contained. To quantify the absolute abundance of each unique TCRbeta CDR3 rearrangement, sequence reads were collapsed and filtered. For each sample, productive Simpson clonality was calculated as the square root of Simpson's diversity index across productive rearrangements. In its TCRdb copy, this immuneACCESS table keeps in-frame sequences only and misses some clones. Where compared with another copy, unresolved V genes explain less than half of these, and the others have no known cause. D and trimming come from the DNA, and the V and J calls and clone size come from that table. The sample data list 100,000 or so clones, and 80% to 90% of these were observed just once. Of the sample, 2.7% is held by the ten largest clones.

The chain couples TRBV14 to TRBJ1-2; a tentative D match to TRBD1 spans 5 bases. This receptor was taken from a woman aged 50 to 60 who had recovered from COVID-19. The source material was PBMCs or T cells enriched from blood (not recorded which). The sequenced DNA: TGTGCCAGCAGCCAAGATAAGGGGCTCTATGGCTACACCTTC. It translates as CASSQDKGLYGYTF.